This T cell receptor beta chain was sequenced for a study of control samples from healthy donors and cancer patients (dated by TCRdb to between 2020 and 2021). Library method: the immunoSEQ multiplex PCR assay. In TCRdb, the immuneACCESS table is reduced to in-frame sequences with V and J assigned. These tables do not hold every clone; where another copy was compared, an unresolved V gene accounts for under half, and the others remain unexplained. For this sample the table gives approximately 53,000 clones, of which about 91% were detected only once. The biggest ten clones account for about 0.91% of the sample. On this clone itself: There is no known antigen for this receptor. No base qualities exist here, and no much larger clone lies one base off it.

The germline V gene (reference sequence) yields DFQATT for CDR1 and SNEGSKA for CDR2. Ends trimmed: V by 3 bases, J by 4 bases; bases unmatched to a gene: 8. The CDR3 measures 15 amino acids from cysteine to phenylalanine. CDR3 DNA only is kept here, 45 bases in frame from base 1. The clonotype comes from a man aged 25-45 years with colorectal cancer. Material: PBMCs. Recombination connected TRBV20-1 to TRBJ2-7; TRBD2 aligns with 11 central bases. The CDR3 sequence is CSASSLTSGTYEQYF. The base sequence is TGCAGTGCTAGTTCATTGACTAGCGGGACTTACGAGCAGTACTTC.